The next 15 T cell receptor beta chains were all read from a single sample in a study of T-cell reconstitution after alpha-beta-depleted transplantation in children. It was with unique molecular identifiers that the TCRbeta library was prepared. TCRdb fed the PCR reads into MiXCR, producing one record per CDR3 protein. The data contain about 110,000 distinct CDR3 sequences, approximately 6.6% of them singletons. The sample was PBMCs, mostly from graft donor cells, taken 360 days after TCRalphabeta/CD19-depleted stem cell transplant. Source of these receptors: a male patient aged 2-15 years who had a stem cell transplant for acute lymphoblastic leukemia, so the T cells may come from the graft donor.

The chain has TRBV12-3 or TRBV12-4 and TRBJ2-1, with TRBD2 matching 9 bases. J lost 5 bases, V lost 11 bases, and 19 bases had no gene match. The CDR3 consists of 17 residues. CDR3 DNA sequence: TGTGCCTTCAGTTTCCCTCCCGGGACTAGCCGGCACAATGAGCAGTTCTTC. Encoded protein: CAFSFPPGTSRHNEQFF.

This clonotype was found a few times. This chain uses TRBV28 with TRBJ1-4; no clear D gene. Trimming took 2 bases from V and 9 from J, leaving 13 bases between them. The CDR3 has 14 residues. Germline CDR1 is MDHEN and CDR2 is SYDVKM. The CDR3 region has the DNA TGTGCCAGCAGTTTAAGGCGGCACTATCAAAAACTGTTTTTT. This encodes CASSLRRHYQKLFF.

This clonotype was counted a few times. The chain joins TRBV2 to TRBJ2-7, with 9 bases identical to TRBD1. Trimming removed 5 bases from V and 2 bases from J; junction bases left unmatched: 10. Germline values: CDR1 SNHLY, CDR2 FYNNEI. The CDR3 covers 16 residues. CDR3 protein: CASSSGTGRVPYEQYF. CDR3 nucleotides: TGTGCCAGCAGTTCCGGGACAGGGCGGGTGCCCTACGAGCAGTACTTC.

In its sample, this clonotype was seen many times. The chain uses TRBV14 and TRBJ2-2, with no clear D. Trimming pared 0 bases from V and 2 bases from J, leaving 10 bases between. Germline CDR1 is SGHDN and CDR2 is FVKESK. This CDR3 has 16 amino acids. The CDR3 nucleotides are TGTGCCAGCAGCCAAGACCTTAGGAGAAACACCGGGGAGCTGTTTTTT. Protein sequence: CASSQDLRRNTGELFF. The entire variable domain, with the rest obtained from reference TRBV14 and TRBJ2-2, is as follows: EAGVTQFPSHSVIEKGQTVTLRCDPISGHDNLYWYRRVMGKEIKFLLHFVKESKQDESGMPNNRFLAERTGGTYSTLKVQPAELEDSGVYFCASSQDLRRNTGELFFGEGSRLTVL.

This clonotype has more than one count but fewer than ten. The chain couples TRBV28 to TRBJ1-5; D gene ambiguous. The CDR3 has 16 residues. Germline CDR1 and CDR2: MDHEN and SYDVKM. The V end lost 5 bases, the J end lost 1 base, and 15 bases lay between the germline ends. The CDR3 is CASSPSRALSNQPQHF. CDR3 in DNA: TGTGCCAGCAGTCCATCTCGGGCACTAAGCAATCAGCCCCAGCATTTT.

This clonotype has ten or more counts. CDR3 DNA: TGTGCCAGCAGTTACCAGACAGGGGGTGGGAACACTGAAGCTTTCTTT. Amino acid sequence: CASSYQTGGGNTEAFF. The rearrangement joins TRBV6-5 to TRBJ1-1, with 9 bases that match TRBD1. Germline CDR1 is MNHEY and CDR2 is SVGAGI. The CDR3 has 16 amino acids. J lost 1 base, V lost 2 bases, and 5 bases had no gene match.

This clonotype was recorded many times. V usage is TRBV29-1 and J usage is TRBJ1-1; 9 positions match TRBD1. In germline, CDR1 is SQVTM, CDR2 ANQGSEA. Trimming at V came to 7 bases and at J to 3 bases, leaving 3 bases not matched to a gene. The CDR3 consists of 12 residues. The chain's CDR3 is CSGHRGHTEAFF. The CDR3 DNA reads TGCAGCGGCCACAGGGGGCACACTGAAGCTTTCTTT.

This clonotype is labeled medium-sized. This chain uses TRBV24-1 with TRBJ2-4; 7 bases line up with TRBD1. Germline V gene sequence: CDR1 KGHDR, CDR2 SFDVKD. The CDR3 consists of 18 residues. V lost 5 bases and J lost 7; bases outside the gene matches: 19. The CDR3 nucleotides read TGTGCCACCAGTGCAAACCCGGCCCTGAAGGGACAGAATAACATTCAGTACTTC. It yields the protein CATSANPALKGQNNIQYF.

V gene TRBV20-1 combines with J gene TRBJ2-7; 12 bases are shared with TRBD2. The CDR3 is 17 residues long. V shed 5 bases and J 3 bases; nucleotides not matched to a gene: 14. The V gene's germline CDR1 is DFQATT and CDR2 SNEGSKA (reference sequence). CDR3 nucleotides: TGCAGTGCTTTCCTAGCGGGAGGGCCTAGGATAAGCTACGAGCAGTACTTC. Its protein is CSAFLAGGPRISYEQYF.

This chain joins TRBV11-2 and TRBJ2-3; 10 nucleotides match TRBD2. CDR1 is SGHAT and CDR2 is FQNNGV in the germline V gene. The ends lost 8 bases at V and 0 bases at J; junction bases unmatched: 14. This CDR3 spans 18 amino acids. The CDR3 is CASRRLAGATGSTDTQYF. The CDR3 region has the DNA TGTGCCAGCCGCCGGCTAGCGGGGGCGACGGGAAGCACAGATACGCAGTATTTT.

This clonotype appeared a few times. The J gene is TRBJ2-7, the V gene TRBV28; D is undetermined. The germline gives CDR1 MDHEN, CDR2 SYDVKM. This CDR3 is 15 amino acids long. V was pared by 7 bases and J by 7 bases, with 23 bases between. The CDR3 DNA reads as TGTGCCAGCAAAAACTGTTGTCAGGTCGCTCGGGAGCAGTACTTC. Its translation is CASKNCCQVAREQYF.

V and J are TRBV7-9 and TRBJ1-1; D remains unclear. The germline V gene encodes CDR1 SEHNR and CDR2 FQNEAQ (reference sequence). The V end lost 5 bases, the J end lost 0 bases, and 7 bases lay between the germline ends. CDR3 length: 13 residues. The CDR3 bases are TGTGCCAGCAGCCCACTCTTGAACACTGAAGCTTTCTTT. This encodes CASSPLLNTEAFF. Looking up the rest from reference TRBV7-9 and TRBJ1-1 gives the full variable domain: DTGVSQNPRHKITKRGQNVTFRCDPISEHNRLYWYRQTLGQGPEFLTYFQNEAQLEKSRLLSDRFSAERPKGSFSTLEIQRTEQGDSAMYLCASSPLLNTEAFFGQGTRLTVV.

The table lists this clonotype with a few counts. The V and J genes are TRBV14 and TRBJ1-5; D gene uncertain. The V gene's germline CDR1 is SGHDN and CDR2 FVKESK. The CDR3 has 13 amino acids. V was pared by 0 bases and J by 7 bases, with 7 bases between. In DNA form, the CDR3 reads TGTGCCAGCAGCCAAGATGCGGGACAGCCCCAGCATTTT. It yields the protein CASSQDAGQPQHF. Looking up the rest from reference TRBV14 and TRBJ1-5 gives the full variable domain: EAGVTQFPSHSVIEKGQTVTLRCDPISGHDNLYWYRRVMGKEIKFLLHFVKESKQDESGMPNNRFLAERTGGTYSTLKVQPAELEDSGVYFCASSQDAGQPQHFGDGTRLSIL.

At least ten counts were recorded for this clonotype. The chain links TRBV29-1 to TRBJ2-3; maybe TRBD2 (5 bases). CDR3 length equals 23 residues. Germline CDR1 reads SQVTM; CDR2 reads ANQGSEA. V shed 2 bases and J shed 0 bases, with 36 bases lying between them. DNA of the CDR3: TGCAGCGTTGAACTGACAAGCTATGGGGAGCCAGACAACGTTTTGCTGAGCACAGATACGCAGTATTTT. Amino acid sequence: CSVELTSYGEPDNVLLSTDTQYF.

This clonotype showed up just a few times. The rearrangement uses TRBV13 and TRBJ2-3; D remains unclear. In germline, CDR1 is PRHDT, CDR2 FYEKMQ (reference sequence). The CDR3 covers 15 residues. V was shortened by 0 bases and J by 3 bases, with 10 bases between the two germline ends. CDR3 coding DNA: TGTGCCAGCAGCTTAGGCCTTGGGGAAACAGATACGCAGTATTTT. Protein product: CASSLGLGETDTQYF.